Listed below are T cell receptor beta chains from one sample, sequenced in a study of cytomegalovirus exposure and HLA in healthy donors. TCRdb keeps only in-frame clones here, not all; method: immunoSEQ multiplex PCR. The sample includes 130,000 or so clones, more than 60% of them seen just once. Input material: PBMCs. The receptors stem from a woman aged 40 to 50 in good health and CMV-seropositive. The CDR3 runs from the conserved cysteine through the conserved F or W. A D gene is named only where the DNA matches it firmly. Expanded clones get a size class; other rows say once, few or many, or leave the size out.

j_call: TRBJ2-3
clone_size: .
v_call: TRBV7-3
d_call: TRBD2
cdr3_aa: CASSLSASGRVYTQYF
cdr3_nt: TGTGCCAGCAGCTTATCGGCTAGCGGGAGGGTGTATACGCAGTATTTT

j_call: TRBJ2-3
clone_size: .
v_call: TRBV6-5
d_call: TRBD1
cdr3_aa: CASSRGQGTDTQYF
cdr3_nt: TGTGCCAGCAGTCGGGGACAGGGCACAGATACGCAGTATTTT

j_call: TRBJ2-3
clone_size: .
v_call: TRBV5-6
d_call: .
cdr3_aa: CASSRYPPDTQYF
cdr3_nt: TGTGCCAGCAGCCGGTACCCCCCGGATACGCAGTATTTT

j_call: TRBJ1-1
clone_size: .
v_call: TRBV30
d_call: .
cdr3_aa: CAWSDMGHLNTEAFF
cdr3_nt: TGTGCCTGGAGTGATATGGGACACCTGAACACTGAAGCTTTCTTT

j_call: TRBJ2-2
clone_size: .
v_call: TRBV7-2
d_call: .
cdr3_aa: CASSPQARTNTGELFF
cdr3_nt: TGTGCCAGCAGCCCCCAGGCGCGGACTAACACCGGGGAGCTGTTTTTT

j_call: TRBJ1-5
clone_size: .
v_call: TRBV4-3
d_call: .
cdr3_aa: CASKQVLLGNQPQHF
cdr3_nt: TGCGCCAGCAAGCAGGTTTTGTTGGGCAATCAGCCCCAGCATTTT

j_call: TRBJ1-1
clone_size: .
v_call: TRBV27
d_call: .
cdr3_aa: CASSLDRGRKNTEAFF
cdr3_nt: TGTGCCAGCAGTTTGGATCGTGGGAGGAAGAACACTGAAGCTTTCTTT

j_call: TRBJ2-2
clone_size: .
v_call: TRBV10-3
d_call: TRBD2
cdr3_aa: CAISESLAGGTGELFF
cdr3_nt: TGTGCCATCAGTGAGTCTTTAGCGGGAGGAACCGGGGAGCTGTTTTTT

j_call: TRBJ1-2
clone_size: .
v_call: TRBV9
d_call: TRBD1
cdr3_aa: CASSLNPTGGADYGYTF
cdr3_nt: TGTGCCAGCAGCTTAAACCCTACAGGGGGCGCGGACTATGGCTACACCTTC

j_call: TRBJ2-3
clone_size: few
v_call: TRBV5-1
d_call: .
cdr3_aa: CASSFNSRPDTQYF
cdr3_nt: TGCGCCAGCAGCTTCAACTCTAGGCCAGATACGCAGTATTTT

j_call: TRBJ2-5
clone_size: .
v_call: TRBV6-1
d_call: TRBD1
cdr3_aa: CASSEKRDRGAQYF
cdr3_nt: TGTGCCAGCAGTGAAAAGAGGGACAGGGGGGCCCAGTACTTC

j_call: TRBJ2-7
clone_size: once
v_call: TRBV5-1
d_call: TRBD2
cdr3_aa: CASSREGLGFSEQYF
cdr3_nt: TGCGCCAGCAGCCGGGAGGGACTAGGGTTTTCCGAGCAGTACTTC

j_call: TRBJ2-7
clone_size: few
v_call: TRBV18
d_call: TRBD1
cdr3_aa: CASSRQGQGGAYEQYF
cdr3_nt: TGTGCCAGCTCACGACAGGGACAGGGGGGGGCGTACGAGCAGTACTTC

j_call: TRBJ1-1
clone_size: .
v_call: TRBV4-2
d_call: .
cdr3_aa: CASSQDLRGTEAFF
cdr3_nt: TGTGCCAGCAGCCAAGATTTAAGAGGGACTGAAGCTTTCTTT

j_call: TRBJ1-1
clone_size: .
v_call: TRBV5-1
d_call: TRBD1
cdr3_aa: CASSFTTGAGGTEAFF
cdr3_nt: TGCGCCAGCAGCTTTACGACAGGGGCAGGCGGCACTGAAGCTTTCTTT

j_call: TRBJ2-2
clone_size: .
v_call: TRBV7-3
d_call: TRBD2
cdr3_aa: CASSLSAGYTGELFF
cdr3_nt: TGTGCCAGCAGCTTATCAGCGGGGTACACCGGGGAGCTGTTTTTT

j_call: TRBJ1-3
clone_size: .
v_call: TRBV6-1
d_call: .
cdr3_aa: CASSVGGLGGNTIYF
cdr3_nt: TGTGCCAGCAGTGTGGGGGGGCTAGGTGGAAACACCATATATTTT

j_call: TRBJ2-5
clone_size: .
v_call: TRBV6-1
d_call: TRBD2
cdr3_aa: CASSERGSGGPGETQYF
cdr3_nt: TGTGCCAGCAGTGAACGGGGTAGCGGGGGGCCGGGAGAGACCCAGTACTTC

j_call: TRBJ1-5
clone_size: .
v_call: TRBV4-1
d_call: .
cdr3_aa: CASSQEGGSGWPGQPQHF
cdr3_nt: TGCGCCAGCAGCCAAGAGGGAGGGTCAGGGTGGCCGGGGCAGCCCCAGCATTTT

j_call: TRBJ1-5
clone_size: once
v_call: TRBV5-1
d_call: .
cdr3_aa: CASSLQGDSNQPQHF
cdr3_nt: TGCGCCAGCAGCTTGCAAGGGGATAGCAATCAGCCCCAGCATTTT

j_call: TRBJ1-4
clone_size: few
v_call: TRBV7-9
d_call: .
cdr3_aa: CASSPQGTNEKLFF
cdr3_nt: TGTGCCAGCAGCCCGCAGGGAACTAATGAAAAACTGTTTTTT

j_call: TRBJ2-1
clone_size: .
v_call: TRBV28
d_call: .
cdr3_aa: CASLRHSSSYNEQFF
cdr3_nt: TGTGCCAGCCTACGTCACTCCTCGTCCTACAATGAGCAGTTCTTC

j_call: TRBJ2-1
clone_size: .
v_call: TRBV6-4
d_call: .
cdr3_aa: CASSVTGTPRMTANEQFF
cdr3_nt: TGTGCCAGCAGTGTCACCGGGACACCTCGGATGACGGCCAATGAGCAGTTCTTC

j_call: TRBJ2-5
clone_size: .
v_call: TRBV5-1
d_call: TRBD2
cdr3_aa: CASSFWGSGSSEETQYF
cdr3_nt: TGCGCCAGCAGCTTTTGGGGTAGCGGGAGCTCGGAGGAGACCCAGTACTTC

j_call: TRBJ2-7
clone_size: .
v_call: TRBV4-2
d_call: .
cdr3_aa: CASSRGDSTYEQYF
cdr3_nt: TGTGCCAGCAGCCGGGGGGACAGCACCTACGAGCAGTACTTC

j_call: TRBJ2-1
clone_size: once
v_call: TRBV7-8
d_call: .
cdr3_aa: CASSSPSRRVGDEQFF
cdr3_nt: TGTGCCAGCAGCTCCCCTTCCCGGAGGGTCGGGGATGAGCAGTTCTTC

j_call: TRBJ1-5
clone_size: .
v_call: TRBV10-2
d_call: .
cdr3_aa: CASSETRGGRDQPQHF
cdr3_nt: TGCGCCAGCAGTGAGACCCGGGGGGGGAGGGATCAGCCCCAGCATTTT

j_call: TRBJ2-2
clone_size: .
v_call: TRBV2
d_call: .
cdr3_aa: CASSEEPWTGELFF
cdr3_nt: TGTGCCAGCAGCGAAGAGCCGTGGACCGGGGAGCTGTTTTTT

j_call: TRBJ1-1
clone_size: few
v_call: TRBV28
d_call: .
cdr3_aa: CASSSLGIGHTEAFF
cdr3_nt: TGTGCCAGCAGTTCTCTAGGAATCGGTCACACTGAAGCTTTCTTT

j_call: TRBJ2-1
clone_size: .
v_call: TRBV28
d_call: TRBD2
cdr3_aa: CASSALAASSYNEQFF
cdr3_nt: TGTGCCAGCAGTGCACTAGCGGCGAGCTCCTACAATGAGCAGTTCTTC

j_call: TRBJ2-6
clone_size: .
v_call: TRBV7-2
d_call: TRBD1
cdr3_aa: CASSPQGALGANVLTF
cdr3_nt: TGTGCCAGCAGCCCACAGGGGGCACTCGGGGCCAACGTCCTGACTTTC

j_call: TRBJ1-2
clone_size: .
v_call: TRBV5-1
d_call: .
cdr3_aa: CASSAQPGGGYGYTF
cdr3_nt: TGCGCCAGCAGCGCGCAGCCTGGGGGGGGCTATGGCTACACCTTC

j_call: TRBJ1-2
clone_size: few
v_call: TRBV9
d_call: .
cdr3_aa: CASSERTDCGYTF
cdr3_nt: TGTGCCAGCAGCGAGCGGACGGACTGTGGCTACACCTTC

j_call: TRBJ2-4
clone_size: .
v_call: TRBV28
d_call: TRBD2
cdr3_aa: CASSLSGGSPIQYF
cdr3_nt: TGTGCCAGCAGTTTATCGGGAGGGTCCCCCATTCAGTACTTC

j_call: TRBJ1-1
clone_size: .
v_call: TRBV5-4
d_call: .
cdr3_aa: CASSLRGTEAFF
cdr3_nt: TGTGCCAGCAGCTTGCGGGGGACTGAAGCTTTCTTT

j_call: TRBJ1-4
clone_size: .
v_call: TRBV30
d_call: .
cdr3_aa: CAWRETGSFLKLFF
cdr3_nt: TGTGCCTGGAGAGAGACGGGAAGTTTTCTAAAACTGTTTTTT

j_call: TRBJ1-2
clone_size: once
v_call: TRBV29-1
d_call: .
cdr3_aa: CSVGSDYGYTF
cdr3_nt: TGCAGCGTTGGGTCGGACTATGGCTACACCTTC

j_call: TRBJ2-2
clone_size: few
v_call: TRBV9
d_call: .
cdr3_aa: CASSGRGNTGELFF
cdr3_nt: TGTGCCAGCAGCGGGCGGGGAAACACCGGGGAGCTGTTTTTT

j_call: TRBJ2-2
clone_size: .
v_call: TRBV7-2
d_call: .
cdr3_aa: CASSQDSYTGELFF
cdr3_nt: TGTGCCAGCAGCCAGGACTCCTACACCGGGGAGCTGTTTTTT

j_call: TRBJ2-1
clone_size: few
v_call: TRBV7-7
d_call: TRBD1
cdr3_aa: CASSQDRGRSNEQFF
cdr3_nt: TGTGCTAGCAGCCAGGACAGGGGCAGAAGCAATGAGCAGTTCTTC

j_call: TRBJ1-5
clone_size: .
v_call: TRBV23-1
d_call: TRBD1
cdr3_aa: CASSHPGQGAGQPQHF
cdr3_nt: TGCGCCAGCAGTCACCCCGGACAGGGGGCGGGTCAGCCCCAGCATTTT

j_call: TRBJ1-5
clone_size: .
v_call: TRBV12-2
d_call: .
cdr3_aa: CASRLCGRGLDQPQHF
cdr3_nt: TGTGCAAGTCGCTTATGTGGCAGGGGGCTGGATCAGCCCCAGCATTTT

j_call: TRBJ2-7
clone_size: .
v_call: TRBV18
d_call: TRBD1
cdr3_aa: CASSSGFGDSSYEQYF
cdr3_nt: TGTGCCAGCTCTTCTGGTTTCGGGGACAGCTCCTACGAGCAGTACTTC

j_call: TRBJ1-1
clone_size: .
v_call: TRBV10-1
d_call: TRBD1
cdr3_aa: CASSEPSGQGTVPSMNTEAFF
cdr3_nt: TGCGCCAGCAGTGAGCCCTCGGGACAGGGGACTGTACCATCGATGAACACTGAAGCTTTCTTT

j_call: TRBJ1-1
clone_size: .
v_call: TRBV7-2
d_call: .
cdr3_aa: CASSPRRAPDTEAFF
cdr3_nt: TGTGCCAGCAGCCCGAGGAGGGCCCCGGACACTGAAGCTTTCTTT

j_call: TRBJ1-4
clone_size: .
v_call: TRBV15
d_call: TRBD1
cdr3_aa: CATSRDRGQGEEKLFF
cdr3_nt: TGTGCCACCAGCAGAGATCGAGGACAGGGGGAAGAAAAACTGTTTTTT

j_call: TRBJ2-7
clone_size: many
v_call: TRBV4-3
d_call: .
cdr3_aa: CASSQDFAGLAEQYF
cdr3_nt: TGCGCCAGCAGCCAAGATTTCGCAGGGCTCGCCGAGCAGTACTTC

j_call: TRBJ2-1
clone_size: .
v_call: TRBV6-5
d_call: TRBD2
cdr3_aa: CASTTGGHYNEQFF
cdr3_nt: TGTGCCAGCACGACGGGGGGGCACTACAATGAGCAGTTCTTC

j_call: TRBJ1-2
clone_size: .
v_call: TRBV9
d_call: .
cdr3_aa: CASSVAPDSGYGYTF
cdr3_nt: TGTGCCAGCAGCGTAGCCCCGGACAGCGGCTATGGCTACACCTTC

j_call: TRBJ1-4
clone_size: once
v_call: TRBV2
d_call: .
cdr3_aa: CASSGTLATNEKLFF
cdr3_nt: TGTGCCAGCAGTGGGACACTCGCAACTAATGAAAAACTGTTTTTT

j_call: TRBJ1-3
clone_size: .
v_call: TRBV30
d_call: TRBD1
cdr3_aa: CAWSRGQGISGNTIYF
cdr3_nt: TGTGCCTGGAGCCGGGGACAGGGGATCTCTGGAAACACCATATATTTT

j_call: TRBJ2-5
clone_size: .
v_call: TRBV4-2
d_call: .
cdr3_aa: CASSHPTGETQYF
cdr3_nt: TGTGCCAGCAGCCATCCGACGGGGGAGACCCAGTACTTC

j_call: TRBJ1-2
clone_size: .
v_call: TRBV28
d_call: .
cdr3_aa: CASRTASHGYTF
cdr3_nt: TGTGCCAGCAGGACAGCGTCGCATGGCTACACCTTC

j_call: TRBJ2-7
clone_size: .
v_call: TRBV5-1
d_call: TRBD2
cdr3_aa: CASSLEVETSGYVYEQYF
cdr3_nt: TGCGCCAGCAGCTTGGAAGTAGAGACTAGCGGGTATGTCTACGAGCAGTACTTC

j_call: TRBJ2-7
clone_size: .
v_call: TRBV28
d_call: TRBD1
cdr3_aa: CASSMGQSEQYF
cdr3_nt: TGTGCCAGCAGTATGGGACAGTCCGAGCAGTACTTC

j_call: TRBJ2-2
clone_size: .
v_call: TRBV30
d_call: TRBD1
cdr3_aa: CACGRGQGGNTGELFF
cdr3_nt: TGTGCCTGCGGCCGAGGACAGGGGGGTAACACCGGGGAGCTGTTTTTT

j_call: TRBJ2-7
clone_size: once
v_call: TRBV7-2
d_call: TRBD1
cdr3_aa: CASSPRQGGYEQYF
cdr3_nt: TGTGCCAGCAGCCCCCGACAGGGGGGTTACGAGCAGTACTTC

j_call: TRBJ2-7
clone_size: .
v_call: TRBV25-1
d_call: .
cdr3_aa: CASRGGSYEQYF
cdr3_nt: TGTGCCAGCAGGGGGGGATCCTACGAGCAGTACTTC

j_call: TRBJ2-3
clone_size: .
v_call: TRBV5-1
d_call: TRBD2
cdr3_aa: CASSFLSGLEFYTQYF
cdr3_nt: TGCGCCAGCAGCTTTTTGTCCGGACTAGAATTTTATACGCAGTATTTT